This T cell receptor (beta chain) comes out of a study of shared clonotypes between healthy human individuals. Study-level points and caveats: Against clonotypes common to all four donors, non-shared ones had lower generation probabilities.

Study donors comprised healthy, HIV-negative adults devoid of recent acute infection or vaccination. Only in-frame clones appear in the TCRdb table, and some are missing; sequencing was by immunoSEQ multiplex PCR. Altogether around 1.1 million clones are present, 60% to 85% being singletons, with the ten largest covering 0.89%. To note about this clone: What it recognizes is unknown.

V was pared by 5 bases and J by 8 bases, with 15 bases of the junction left unmatched. The germline V gene encodes CDR1 LGHNA and CDR2 YSLEER. The CDR3 totals 16 residues. The sample taken for sequencing was memory CD4+ T cells from PBMCs. Documented subset: CD45RA-negative fraction. This clonotype was obtained from a man between 18 and 29 years old in good health. Some clones in this sample may be carry-over from other donors' samples. The genes are TRBV4-3 and TRBJ2-3; 8 bases are shared with TRBD1. The CDR3 nucleotides read TGCGCCAGCAGCTCCAGGACAGGGATAGACGCCGGTACGCAGTATTTT. Protein product: CASSSRTGIDAGTQYF.